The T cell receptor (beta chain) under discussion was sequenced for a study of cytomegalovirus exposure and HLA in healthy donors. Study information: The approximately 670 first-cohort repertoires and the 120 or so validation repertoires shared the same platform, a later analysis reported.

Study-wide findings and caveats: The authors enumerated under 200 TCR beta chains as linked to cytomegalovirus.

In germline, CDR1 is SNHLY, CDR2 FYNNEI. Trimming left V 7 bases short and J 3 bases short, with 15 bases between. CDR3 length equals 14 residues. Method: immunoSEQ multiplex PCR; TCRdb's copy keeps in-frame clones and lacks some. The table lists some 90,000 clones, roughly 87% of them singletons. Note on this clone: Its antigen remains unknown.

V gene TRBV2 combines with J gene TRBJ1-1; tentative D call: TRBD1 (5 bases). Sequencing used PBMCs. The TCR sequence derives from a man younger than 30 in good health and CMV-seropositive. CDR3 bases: TGTGCCAGCATGGTCGGAACGGGGGACACTGAAGCTTTCTTT. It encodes CASMVGTGDTEAFF.